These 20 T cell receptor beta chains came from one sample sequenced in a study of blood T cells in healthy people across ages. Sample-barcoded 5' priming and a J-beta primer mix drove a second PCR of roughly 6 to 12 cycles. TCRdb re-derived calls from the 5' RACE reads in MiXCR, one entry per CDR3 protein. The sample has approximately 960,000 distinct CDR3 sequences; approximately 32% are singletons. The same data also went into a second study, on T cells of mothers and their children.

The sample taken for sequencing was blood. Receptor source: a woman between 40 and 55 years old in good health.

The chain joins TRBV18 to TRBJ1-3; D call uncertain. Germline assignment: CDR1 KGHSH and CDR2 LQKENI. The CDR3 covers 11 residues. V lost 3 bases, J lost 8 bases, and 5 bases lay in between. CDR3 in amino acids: CASSPQDTIYF. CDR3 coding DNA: TGTGCCAGCTCACCCCAGGACACCATATATTTT.

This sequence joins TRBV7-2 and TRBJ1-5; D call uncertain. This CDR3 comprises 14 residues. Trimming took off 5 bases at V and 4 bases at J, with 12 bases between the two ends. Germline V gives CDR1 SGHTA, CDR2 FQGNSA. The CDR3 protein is CASSPRAYNQPQHF. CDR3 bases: TGTGCCAGCAGCCCTAGGGCATATAATCAGCCCCAGCATTTT.

The CDR3 DNA follows: TGTGCCTGGAGTGTCCTTCCAGGGAATTTGCAGTACTTC. It codes for CAWSVLPGNLQYF. This chain connects TRBV30 to TRBJ2-4, with TRBD1 as a possible D gene (5 bases). CDR1 GTSNPN and CDR2 SVGIG come from the germline V gene (reference sequence). V was cut by 0 bases and J by 13 bases, with 16 bases left in between. The CDR3 extends over 13 amino acids.

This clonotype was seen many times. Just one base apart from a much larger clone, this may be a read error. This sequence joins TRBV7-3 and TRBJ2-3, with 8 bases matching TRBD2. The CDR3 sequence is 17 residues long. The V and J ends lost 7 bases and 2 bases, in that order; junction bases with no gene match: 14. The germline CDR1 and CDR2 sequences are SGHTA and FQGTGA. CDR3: CASNKGSLAGFTDTQYF. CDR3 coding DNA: TGTGCCAGCAACAAAGGGTCATTAGCGGGGTTCACAGATACGCAGTATTTT. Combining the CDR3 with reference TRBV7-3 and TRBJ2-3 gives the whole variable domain GAGVSQTPSNKVTEKGKYVELRCDPISGHTALYWYRQSLGQGPEFLIYFQGTGAADDSGLPNDRFFAVRPEGSVSTLKIQRTERGDSAVYLCASNKGSLAGFTDTQYFGPGTRLTVL.

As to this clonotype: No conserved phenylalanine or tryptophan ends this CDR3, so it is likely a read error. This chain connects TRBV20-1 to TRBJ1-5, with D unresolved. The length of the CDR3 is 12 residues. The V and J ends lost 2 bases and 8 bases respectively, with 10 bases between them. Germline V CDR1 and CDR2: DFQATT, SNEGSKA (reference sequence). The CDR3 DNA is TGCAGTGCTAGATCTATCAGCGAGCCCCAGCATTCT. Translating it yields CSARSISEPQHS.

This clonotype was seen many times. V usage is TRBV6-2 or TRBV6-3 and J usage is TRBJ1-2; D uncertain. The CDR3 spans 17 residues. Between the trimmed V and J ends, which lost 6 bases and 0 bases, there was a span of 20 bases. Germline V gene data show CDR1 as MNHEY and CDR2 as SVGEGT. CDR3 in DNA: TGTGCCAGCAGCCCTTCGGCCAGGCTGATAGCTAACTATGGCTACACCTTC. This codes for CASSPSARLIANYGYTF.

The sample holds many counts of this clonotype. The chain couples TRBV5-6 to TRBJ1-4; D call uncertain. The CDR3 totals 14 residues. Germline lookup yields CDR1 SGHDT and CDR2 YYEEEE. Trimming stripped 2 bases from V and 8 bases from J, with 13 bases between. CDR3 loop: CASSLPEAHEKLFF. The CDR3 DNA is TGTGCCAGCAGCTTACCTGAAGCACACGAAAAACTGTTTTTT.

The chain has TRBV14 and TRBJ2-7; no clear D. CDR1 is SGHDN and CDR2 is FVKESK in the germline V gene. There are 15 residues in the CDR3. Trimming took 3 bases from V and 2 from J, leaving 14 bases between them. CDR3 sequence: CASSHLPGGPYEQYF. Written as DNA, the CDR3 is TGTGCCAGCAGCCATCTCCCAGGTGGGCCCTACGAGCAGTACTTC.

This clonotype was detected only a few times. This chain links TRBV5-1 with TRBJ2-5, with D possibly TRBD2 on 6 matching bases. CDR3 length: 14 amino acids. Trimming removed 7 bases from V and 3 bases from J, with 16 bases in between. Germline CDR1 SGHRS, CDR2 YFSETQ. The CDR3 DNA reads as TGCGCCAGCTTCCGAGCGGGTCCTGAAGAGACCCAGTACTTC. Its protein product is CASFRAGPEETQYF.

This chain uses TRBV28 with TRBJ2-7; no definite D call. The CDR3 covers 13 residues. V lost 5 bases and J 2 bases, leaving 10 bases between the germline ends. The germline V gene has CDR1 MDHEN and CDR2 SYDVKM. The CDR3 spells CASSRPVTYEQYF. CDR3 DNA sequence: TGTGCCAGCAGTCGGCCAGTTACCTACGAGCAGTACTTC.

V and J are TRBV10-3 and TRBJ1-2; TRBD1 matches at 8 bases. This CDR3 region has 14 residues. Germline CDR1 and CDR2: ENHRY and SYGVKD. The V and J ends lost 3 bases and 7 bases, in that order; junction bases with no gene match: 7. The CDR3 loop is CAISELTGATGYTF. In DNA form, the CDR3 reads TGTGCCATCAGTGAACTGACAGGGGCCACTGGCTACACCTTC.

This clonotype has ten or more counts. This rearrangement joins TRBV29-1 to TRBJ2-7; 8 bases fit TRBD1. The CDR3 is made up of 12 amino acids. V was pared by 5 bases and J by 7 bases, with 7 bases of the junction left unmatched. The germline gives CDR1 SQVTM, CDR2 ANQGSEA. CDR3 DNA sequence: TGCAGCGTTTGGTTCCAGGGGGCTGAGCAGTACTTC. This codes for CSVWFQGAEQYF.

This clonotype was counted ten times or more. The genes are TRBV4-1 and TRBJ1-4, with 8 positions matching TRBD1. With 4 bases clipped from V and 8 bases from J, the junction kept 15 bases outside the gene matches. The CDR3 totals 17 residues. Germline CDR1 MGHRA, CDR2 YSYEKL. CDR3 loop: CASSPHTQDRAGEKLFF. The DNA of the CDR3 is TGCGCCAGCAGCCCTCACACCCAGGACAGGGCCGGCGAAAAACTGTTTTTT.

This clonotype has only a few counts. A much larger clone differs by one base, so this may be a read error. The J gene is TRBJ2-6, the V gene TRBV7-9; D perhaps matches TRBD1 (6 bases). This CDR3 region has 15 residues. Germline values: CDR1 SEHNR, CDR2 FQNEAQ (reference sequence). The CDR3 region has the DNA TGTGCCAGCAGCGCCGGGACATCTGGGGCCAACGTCCGGACTTTC. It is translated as CASSAGTSGANVRTF.

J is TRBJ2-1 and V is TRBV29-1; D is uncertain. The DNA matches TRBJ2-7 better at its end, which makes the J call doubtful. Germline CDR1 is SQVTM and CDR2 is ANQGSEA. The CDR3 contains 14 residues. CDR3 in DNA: TGCAGCGTTAATCGCAGATCCTCCTACAATGAGCAGTACTTC. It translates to CSVNRRSSYNEQYF.

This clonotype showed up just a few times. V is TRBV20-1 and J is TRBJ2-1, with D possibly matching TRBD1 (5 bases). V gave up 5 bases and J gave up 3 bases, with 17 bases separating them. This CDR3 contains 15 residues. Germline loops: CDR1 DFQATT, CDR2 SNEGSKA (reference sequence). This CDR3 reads CSAGKGQTHYNEQFF. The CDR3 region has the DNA TGCAGTGCTGGCAAGGGGCAGACTCACTACAATGAGCAGTTCTTC.

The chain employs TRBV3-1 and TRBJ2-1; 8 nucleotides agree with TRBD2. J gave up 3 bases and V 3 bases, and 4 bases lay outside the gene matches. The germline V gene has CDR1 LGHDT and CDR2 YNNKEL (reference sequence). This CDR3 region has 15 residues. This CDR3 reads CASSHYGGGYNEQFF. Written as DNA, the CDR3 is TGTGCCAGCAGCCATTACGGGGGGGGCTACAATGAGCAGTTCTTC.

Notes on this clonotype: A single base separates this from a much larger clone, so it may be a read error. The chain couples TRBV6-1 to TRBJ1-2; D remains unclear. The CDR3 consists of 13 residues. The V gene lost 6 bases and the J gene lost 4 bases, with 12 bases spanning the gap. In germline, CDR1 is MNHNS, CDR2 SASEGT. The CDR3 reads CASRESPVYGYTF. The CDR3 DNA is TGTGCCAGCAGGGAAAGCCCTGTCTATGGCTACACCTTC.

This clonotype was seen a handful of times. The CDR3 sequence: CSASGGGYGTDTQYF. In DNA form, the CDR3 reads TGCAGTGCTAGTGGCGGTGGTTATGGCACAGATACGCAGTATTTT. This sequence joins TRBV20-1 and TRBJ2-3; D gene ambiguous. The germline V gene has CDR1 DFQATT and CDR2 SNEGSKA (reference sequence). CDR3 length equals 15 residues. V shed 3 bases and J shed 1 base, with 14 bases lying between them.

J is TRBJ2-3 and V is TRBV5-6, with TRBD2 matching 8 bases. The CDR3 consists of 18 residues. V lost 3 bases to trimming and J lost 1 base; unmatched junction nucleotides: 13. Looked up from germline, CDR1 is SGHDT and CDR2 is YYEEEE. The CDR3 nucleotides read TGTGCCAGCAGCTGGGGCCCACTAATTAGCGGGGGCACAGATACGCAGTATTTT. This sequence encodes CASSWGPLISGGTDTQYF.